The 11 T cell receptor beta chains below all came from one sample that was sequenced in a study of blood T cell repertoires in COVID-19. Measured with immunoSEQ multiplex PCR; TCRdb has only the in-frame clones, and not every one. The sample has 85,000 to 130,000 clones, about 80% seen once. Sequenced sample: peripheral blood. The receptors shown here come from a woman between 55 and 75 years old with acute or convalescent COVID-19.

This clone was seen a handful of times. The gene calls are TRBV7-3 and TRBJ2-7; TRBD1 agrees at 9 bases. Germline V CDR1 and CDR2: SGHTA, FQGTGA. J was trimmed by 6 bases and V by 5 bases; bases with no gene match: 14. The CDR3 runs to 16 residues. The DNA of the CDR3 is TGTGCCAGCAGCCCCGCCGGGACAGGGAGTATGGGCGAGCAGTACTTC. Translating it yields CASSPAGTGSMGEQYF. Based on the CDR3 plus reference TRBV7-3 and TRBJ2-7, the full variable domain is GAGVSQTPSNKVTEKGKYVELRCDPISGHTALYWYRQSLGQGPEFLIYFQGTGAADDSGLPNDRFFAVRPEGSVSTLKIQRTERGDSAVYLCASSPAGTGSMGEQYFGPGTRLTVT.

V usage is TRBV5-1 and J usage is TRBJ2-5; TRBD1 aligns across 7 bases. The CDR3 consists of 14 residues. V shed 4 bases and J 2 bases; nucleotides not matched to a gene: 5. The germline gives CDR1 SGHRS, CDR2 YFSETQ. CDR3 sequence: CASSRGQDQETQYF. The CDR3 region has the DNA TGCGCCAGCAGCCGCGGACAGGATCAAGAGACCCAGTACTTC.

This sequence joins TRBV10-3 and TRBJ1-3; TRBD1 matches 10 bases. Trimming removed 10 bases from V and 2 bases from J; junction bases left unmatched: 5. The germline gives CDR1 ENHRY, CDR2 SYGVKD. The CDR3 runs to 14 residues. The CDR3 region has the DNA TGTGCCACCGGGGACAGGGGCACTGGAAACACCATATATTTT. This codes for CATGDRGTGNTIYF.

The V call is TRBV14, the J call TRBJ1-5; maybe TRBD1 (6 bases). Germline CDR1 SGHDN, CDR2 FVKESK. The CDR3 is 13 residues long. The V end lost 5 bases, the J end lost 5 bases, and 10 bases lay between the germline ends. The CDR3 DNA sequence: TGTGCCAGCAGCGCCCACAGGGATCAGCCCCAGCATTTT. Translation: CASSAHRDQPQHF.

The chain carries TRBV4-1 and TRBJ1-4; 8 nucleotides line up with TRBD1. Looked up from germline, CDR1 is MGHRA and CDR2 is YSYEKL. The CDR3 sequence is 16 residues long. J was trimmed by 8 bases and V by 4 bases; bases with no gene match: 12. As DNA, the CDR3 is TGCGCCAGCAGCCCGGACAGGGTGAGGTCGGGCGAAAAACTGTTTTTT. It encodes CASSPDRVRSGEKLFF.

In DNA, the CDR3 is TGTGCCAGCAGCTTAGATCGCCTAGCGGGGGGCCTGAACCAAGAGACCCAGTACTTC. It is translated as CASSLDRLAGGLNQETQYF. This chain joins TRBV11-2 and TRBJ2-5, with 11 bases aligning to TRBD2. This CDR3 is 19 amino acids long. Germline V gene sequence: CDR1 SGHAT, CDR2 FQNNGV. Losses at the gene ends were 0 bases for V and 0 bases for J; bases not matched to a gene: 9.

The chain combines TRBV7-8 with TRBJ2-3; 13 nucleotides align to TRBD2. V lost 2 bases and J lost 0; bases outside the gene matches: 8. The CDR3 extends over 19 amino acids. Germline CDR1 reads SGHVS; CDR2 reads FQNEAQ. CDR3: CASSLRTSGRAYSTDTQYF. In DNA, the CDR3 is TGTGCCAGCAGCTTACGAACTAGCGGGAGGGCCTATAGCACAGATACGCAGTATTTT.

The rearrangement joins TRBV28 to TRBJ2-2; TRBD1 might be the D (5 bases). Germline loops: CDR1 MDHEN, CDR2 SYDVKM. The CDR3 covers 14 residues. V gave up 5 bases and J gave up 5 bases, with 12 bases separating them. The DNA of the CDR3 is TGTGCCAGCAGTCCCTACGCAGGGACCGGGGAGCTGTTTTTT. This encodes CASSPYAGTGELFF.

J is TRBJ1-1 and V is TRBV11-2; perhaps TRBD1 as D (6 bases). Germline assignment: CDR1 SGHAT and CDR2 FQNNGV. CDR3 size: 13 residues. Trimming stripped 5 bases from V and 3 bases from J, with 10 bases between. The chain's CDR3 is CASSAQGHTEAFF. The CDR3 DNA reads TGTGCCAGCAGCGCACAGGGCCACACTGAAGCTTTCTTT.

This clone occurred a few times. The V and J genes are TRBV5-5 and TRBJ1-2; D perhaps matches TRBD1 (6 bases). The CDR3 sequence is 13 residues long. V was cut by 4 bases and J by 2 bases, with 9 bases left in between. Germline assignment: CDR1 SGHKS and CDR2 YYEKEE (reference sequence). This CDR3 is CASSPTGNYGYTF. The CDR3 nucleotides read TGTGCCAGCAGCCCCACAGGGAACTATGGCTACACCTTC.

The gene calls are TRBV10-3 and TRBJ1-3; D call uncertain. The CDR3 extends over 16 amino acids. Germline CDR1 reads ENHRY; CDR2 reads SYGVKD. With 2 bases removed from V and 9 bases from J, the gap between germline ends came to 20 bases. The CDR3 sequence is CAISEISPKEGGTIYF. The CDR3 coding sequence is TGTGCCATCAGTGAGATATCCCCCAAAGAGGGTGGCACCATATATTTT.